A selection of T cell receptor beta chains follows, all from one sample in a study of identical twins. Via MiXCR, TCRdb re-called the 5' RACE reads, giving one row per CDR3 protein. The data show approximately 500,000 distinct CDR3 sequences, about 15% seen once. The sample was also reused in another study, on yellow fever vaccine responses in identical twins.

The source material was CD4+ T cells sorted from blood. Source of these receptors: a woman between 18 and 30 years old in good health. CDR3s include the opening cysteine and the closing phenylalanine or tryptophan. A D gene is named only where the DNA matches it firmly. Clone size, where shown, is once, few, many, or a class for clones that have expanded.

v_call: TRBV4-2
clone_size: few
cdr3_length: 18
d_call: TRBD1
j_call: TRBJ2-1
cdr3_aa: CASSQGTGSTPSNNEQFF
cdr3_nt: TGTGCCAGCAGCCAAGGGACAGGATCAACCCCTTCTAACAATGAGCAGTTCTTC

v_call: TRBV9
clone_size: few
cdr3_length: 18
d_call: TRBD2
j_call: TRBJ2-1
cdr3_aa: CASSVTTSGVGSYNEQFF
cdr3_nt: TGTGCCAGCAGCGTAACGACTAGCGGGGTAGGTTCCTACAATGAGCAGTTCTTC

v_call: TRBV12-3/TRBV12-4
clone_size: few
cdr3_length: 15
d_call: -
j_call: TRBJ2-2
cdr3_aa: CASSRDLTNTGELFF
cdr3_nt: TGTGCCAGCAGTCGGGACTTAACGAACACCGGGGAGCTGTTTTTT

v_call: TRBV5-1
clone_size: -
cdr3_length: 15
d_call: -
j_call: TRBJ2-7
cdr3_aa: CASRDFGGRAGEQYF
cdr3_nt: TGCGCCAGCAGGGACTTCGGGGGAAGGGCGGGAGAGCAGTACTTC

v_call: TRBV5-1
clone_size: -
cdr3_length: 16
d_call: -
j_call: TRBJ1-6
cdr3_aa: CASSLDSMGLNSPLHF
cdr3_nt: TGCGCCAGCAGCTTGGACAGCATGGGACTCAATTCACCCCTCCACTTT

v_call: TRBV6-5
clone_size: -
cdr3_length: 14
d_call: -
j_call: TRBJ1-5
cdr3_aa: CASSYSPRAGPQHF
cdr3_nt: TGTGCCAGCAGTTACTCACCCAGAGCCGGGCCCCAGCATTTT

v_call: TRBV20-1
clone_size: few
cdr3_length: 12
d_call: -
j_call: TRBJ2-2
cdr3_aa: CSAPRAGGELFF
cdr3_nt: TGCAGTGCCCCGAGGGCGGGCGGGGAGCTGTTTTTT

v_call: TRBV4-1
clone_size: -
cdr3_length: 16
d_call: TRBD2
j_call: TRBJ2-5
cdr3_aa: CASSQTLAGAKETQYF
cdr3_nt: TGCGCCAGCAGCCAAACCCTAGCGGGGGCAAAAGAGACCCAGTACTTC

v_call: TRBV7-2
clone_size: few
cdr3_length: 15
d_call: TRBD1
j_call: TRBJ1-1
cdr3_aa: CASSLAGQTNTEAFF
cdr3_nt: TGTGCCAGCAGTTTGGCGGGACAGACTAACACTGAAGCTTTCTTT

v_call: TRBV7-2
clone_size: few
cdr3_length: 15
d_call: -
j_call: TRBJ2-1
cdr3_aa: CASSLVLSFYNEQFF
cdr3_nt: TGTGCCAGCAGCTTAGTATTATCATTCTACAATGAGCAGTTCTTC

v_call: TRBV10-3
clone_size: -
cdr3_length: 13
d_call: -
j_call: TRBJ1-3
cdr3_aa: CATLYSPGDTIYF
cdr3_nt: TGTGCCACCCTTTACAGCCCGGGGGACACCATATATTTT

v_call: TRBV7-3
clone_size: -
cdr3_length: 15
d_call: TRBD2
j_call: TRBJ2-2
cdr3_aa: CASSRGLGNTGELFF
cdr3_nt: TGTGCCAGCAGCCGAGGACTAGGGAACACCGGGGAGCTGTTTTTT

v_call: TRBV7-3
clone_size: -
cdr3_length: 17
d_call: TRBD1
j_call: TRBJ2-1
cdr3_aa: CASSLQGALYTYNEQFF
cdr3_nt: TGTGCCAGCAGCTTACAGGGGGCCCTATACACCTACAATGAGCAGTTCTTC

v_call: TRBV10-3
clone_size: -
cdr3_length: 13
d_call: -
j_call: TRBJ2-3
cdr3_aa: CAISESKTDTQYF
cdr3_nt: TGTGCCATCAGTGAGTCGAAAACAGATACGCAGTATTTT

v_call: TRBV12-3/TRBV12-4
clone_size: -
cdr3_length: 14
d_call: TRBD1
j_call: TRBJ1-1
cdr3_aa: CASNTRDRGAEAFF
cdr3_nt: TGTGCCAGCAACACCCGGGACAGGGGAGCCGAAGCTTTCTTT

v_call: TRBV24-1
clone_size: many
cdr3_length: 15
d_call: -
j_call: TRBJ2-1
cdr3_aa: CATSRTGSSYNEQFF
cdr3_nt: TGTGCCACCAGTCGGACCGGGAGCTCCTACAATGAGCAGTTCTTC

v_call: TRBV10-3
clone_size: once
cdr3_length: 13
d_call: -
j_call: TRBJ2-6
cdr3_aa: CAIAESGANVLTF
cdr3_nt: TGTGCCATCGCGGAATCTGGGGCCAACGTCCTGACTTTC

v_call: TRBV6-5
clone_size: -
cdr3_length: 16
d_call: TRBD2
j_call: TRBJ2-3
cdr3_aa: CASSYGSTSATDTQYF
cdr3_nt: TGTGCCAGCAGTTACGGTTCGACTAGCGCAACAGATACGCAGTATTTT

v_call: TRBV20-1
clone_size: few
cdr3_length: 15
d_call: TRBD1
j_call: TRBJ2-7
cdr3_aa: CSCSEGDRGSYEQYF
cdr3_nt: TGCAGTTGCTCGGAGGGGGACAGGGGTTCCTACGAGCAGTACTTC

v_call: TRBV12-3/TRBV12-4
clone_size: many
cdr3_length: 16
d_call: -
j_call: TRBJ1-6
cdr3_aa: CASSLGVIFRNSPLHF
cdr3_nt: TGTGCCAGCAGTCTGGGGGTGATCTTTCGGAATTCACCCCTCCACTTT

v_call: TRBV20-1
clone_size: few
cdr3_length: 16
d_call: TRBD2
j_call: TRBJ2-2
cdr3_aa: CSARDAGLAATGELFF
cdr3_nt: TGCAGTGCTAGAGATGCGGGACTAGCTGCGACCGGGGAGCTGTTTTTT

v_call: TRBV5-2
clone_size: -
cdr3_length: 13
d_call: -
j_call: TRBJ1-2
cdr3_aa: CARGRGVDYGYTF
cdr3_nt: TGTGCCAGGGGCCGAGGGGTTGACTATGGCTACACCTTC

v_call: TRBV15
clone_size: -
cdr3_length: 14
d_call: -
j_call: TRBJ1-5
cdr3_aa: CATSRGDRYQPQHF
cdr3_nt: TGTGCCACCAGCAGAGGGGACCGATATCAGCCCCAGCATTTT

v_call: TRBV5-1
clone_size: -
cdr3_length: 15
d_call: -
j_call: TRBJ2-7
cdr3_aa: CASSLALRGTYEQYF
cdr3_nt: TGCGCCAGCAGCTTGGCCCTGAGGGGGACCTACGAGCAGTACTTC

v_call: TRBV6-4
clone_size: few
cdr3_length: 15
d_call: -
j_call: TRBJ1-5
cdr3_aa: CASSDGPGAGQPQHF
cdr3_nt: TGTGCCAGCAGTGACGGCCCGGGGGCGGGTCAGCCCCAGCATTTT

v_call: TRBV4-1
clone_size: -
cdr3_length: 16
d_call: -
j_call: TRBJ2-7
cdr3_aa: CASSQEWGNKDYEQYF
cdr3_nt: TGCGCCAGCAGCCAAGAGTGGGGGAACAAGGACTACGAGCAGTACTTC

v_call: TRBV20-1
clone_size: -
cdr3_length: 11
d_call: -
j_call: TRBJ2-7
cdr3_aa: CSALDLYEQYF
cdr3_nt: TGCAGTGCTCTAGACCTCTACGAGCAGTACTTC

v_call: TRBV5-1
clone_size: -
cdr3_length: 14
d_call: TRBD2
j_call: TRBJ2-5
cdr3_aa: CASGSTSGQETQYF
cdr3_nt: TGCGCCAGCGGAAGCACTAGCGGCCAAGAGACCCAGTACTTC

v_call: TRBV20-1
clone_size: -
cdr3_length: 14
d_call: -
j_call: TRBJ2-1
cdr3_aa: CSAPDRDSYNEQFF
cdr3_nt: TGCAGTGCTCCCGACAGAGACTCCTACAATGAGCAGTTCTTC

v_call: TRBV10-3
clone_size: -
cdr3_length: 17
d_call: TRBD2
j_call: TRBJ2-7
cdr3_aa: CAISESGLAADLYEQYF
cdr3_nt: TGTGCCATCAGTGAGTCGGGACTAGCGGCCGATCTGTACGAGCAGTACTTC

v_call: TRBV6-5
clone_size: -
cdr3_length: 15
d_call: TRBD1
j_call: TRBJ2-1
cdr3_aa: CASSLDQGAGNEQFF
cdr3_nt: TGTGCCAGCAGTTTGGATCAGGGGGCAGGGAATGAGCAGTTCTTC

v_call: TRBV7-8
clone_size: few
cdr3_length: 14
d_call: -
j_call: TRBJ1-1
cdr3_aa: CASSLDGSTRDAFF
cdr3_nt: TGTGCCAGCAGCTTAGACGGAAGCACCCGTGACGCTTTCTTT

v_call: TRBV10-3
clone_size: few
cdr3_length: 13
d_call: -
j_call: TRBJ1-5
cdr3_aa: CATTRASNQPQHF
cdr3_nt: TGTGCCACCACCAGGGCTAGCAATCAGCCCCAGCATTTT

v_call: TRBV20-1
clone_size: -
cdr3_length: 13
d_call: -
j_call: TRBJ2-1
cdr3_aa: CSASTDSHNEQFF
cdr3_nt: TGCAGTGCGTCTACGGACAGCCACAATGAGCAGTTCTTC

v_call: TRBV9
clone_size: few
cdr3_length: 14
d_call: -
j_call: TRBJ2-1
cdr3_aa: CASSVVGTGNEQFF
cdr3_nt: TGTGCCAGCAGCGTAGTGGGGACCGGCAATGAGCAGTTCTTC

v_call: TRBV3-1
clone_size: few
cdr3_length: 14
d_call: -
j_call: TRBJ2-3
cdr3_aa: CASSQDPGAYTQYF
cdr3_nt: TGTGCCAGCAGCCAAGACCCCGGGGCGTATACGCAGTATTTT

v_call: TRBV7-2
clone_size: few
cdr3_length: 17
d_call: -
j_call: TRBJ2-3
cdr3_aa: CASSLAVLAGGPDTQYF
cdr3_nt: TGTGCCAGCAGCTTAGCGGTCCTAGCCGGGGGGCCAGATACGCAGTATTTT

v_call: TRBV3-1
clone_size: few
cdr3_length: 16
d_call: -
j_call: TRBJ2-1
cdr3_aa: CASSRGTASSYNEQFF
cdr3_nt: TGTGCCAGCAGTCGTGGTACGGCCAGCTCCTACAATGAGCAGTTCTTC

v_call: TRBV7-9
clone_size: few
cdr3_length: 14
d_call: -
j_call: TRBJ2-1
cdr3_aa: CASSSVGGNNEQFF
cdr3_nt: TGTGCCAGCAGCTCAGTGGGGGGAAACAATGAGCAGTTCTTC

v_call: TRBV9
clone_size: -
cdr3_length: 14
d_call: -
j_call: TRBJ1-1
cdr3_aa: CASSVNSRGTEAFF
cdr3_nt: TGTGCCAGCAGCGTGAACAGTAGGGGAACTGAAGCTTTCTTT

v_call: TRBV6-1
clone_size: -
cdr3_length: 16
d_call: -
j_call: TRBJ1-5
cdr3_aa: CASGRGRGNSNQPQHF
cdr3_nt: TGTGCCAGCGGCCGAGGAAGGGGGAATAGCAATCAGCCCCAGCATTTT